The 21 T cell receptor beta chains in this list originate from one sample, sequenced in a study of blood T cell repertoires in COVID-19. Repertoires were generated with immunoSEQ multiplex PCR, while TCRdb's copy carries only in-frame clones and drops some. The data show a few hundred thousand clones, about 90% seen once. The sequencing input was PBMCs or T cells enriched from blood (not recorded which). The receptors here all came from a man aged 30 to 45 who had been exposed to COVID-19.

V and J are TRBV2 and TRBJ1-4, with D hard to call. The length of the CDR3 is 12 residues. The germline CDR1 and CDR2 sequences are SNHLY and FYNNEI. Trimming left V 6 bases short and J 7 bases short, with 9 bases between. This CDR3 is CASRGESEKLFF. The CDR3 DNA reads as TGTGCCAGCAGGGGCGAGTCTGAAAAACTGTTTTTT.

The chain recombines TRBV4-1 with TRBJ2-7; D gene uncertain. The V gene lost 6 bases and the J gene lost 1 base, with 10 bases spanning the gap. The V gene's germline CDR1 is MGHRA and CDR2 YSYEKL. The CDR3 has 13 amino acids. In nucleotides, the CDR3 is TGCGCCAGCAGGCCCCTAGGATCCTACGAGCAGTACTTC. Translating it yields CASRPLGSYEQYF.

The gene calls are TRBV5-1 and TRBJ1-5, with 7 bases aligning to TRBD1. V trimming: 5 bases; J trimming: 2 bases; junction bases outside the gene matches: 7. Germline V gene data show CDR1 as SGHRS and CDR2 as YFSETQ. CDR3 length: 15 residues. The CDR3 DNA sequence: TGCGCCAGCAGTCAAGGGACAGCACGCAATCAGCCCCAGCATTTT. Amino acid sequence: CASSQGTARNQPQHF.

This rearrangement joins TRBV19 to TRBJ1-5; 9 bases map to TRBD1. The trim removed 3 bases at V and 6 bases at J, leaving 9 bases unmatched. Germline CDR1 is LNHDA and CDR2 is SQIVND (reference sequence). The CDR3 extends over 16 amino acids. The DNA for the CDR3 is TGTGCCAGTAGTATCGACGGACAGGGGACAGGTCAGCCCCAGCATTTT. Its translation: CASSIDGQGTGQPQHF.

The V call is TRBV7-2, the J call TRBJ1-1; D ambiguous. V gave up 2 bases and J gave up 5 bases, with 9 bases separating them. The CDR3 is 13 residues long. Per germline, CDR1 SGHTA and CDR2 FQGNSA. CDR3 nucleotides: TGTGCCAGCAGCTTATTGGGCGGGACTGAAGCTTTCTTT. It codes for CASSLLGGTEAFF.

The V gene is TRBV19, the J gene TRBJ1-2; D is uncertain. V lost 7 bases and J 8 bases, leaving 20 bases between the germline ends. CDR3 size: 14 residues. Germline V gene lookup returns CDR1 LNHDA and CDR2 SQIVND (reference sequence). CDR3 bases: TGTGCCAGTACCTCAACAGCCCGGATCTACGGCTACACCTTC. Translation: CASTSTARIYGYTF.

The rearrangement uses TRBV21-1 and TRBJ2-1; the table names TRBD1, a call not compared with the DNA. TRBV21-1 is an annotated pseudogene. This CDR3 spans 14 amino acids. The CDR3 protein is CASSDGLSYNEQFF. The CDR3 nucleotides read TGTGCCAGCAGCGATGGCCTCTCCTACAATGAGCAGTTCTTC.

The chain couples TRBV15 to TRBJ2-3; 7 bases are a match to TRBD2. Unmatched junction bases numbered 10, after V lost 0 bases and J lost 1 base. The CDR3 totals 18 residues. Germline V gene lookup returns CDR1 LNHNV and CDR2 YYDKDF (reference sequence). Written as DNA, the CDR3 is TGTGCCACCAGCAGAGATTTGGGGAATCGGGGGGGCACAGATACGCAGTATTTT. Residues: CATSRDLGNRGGTDTQYF.

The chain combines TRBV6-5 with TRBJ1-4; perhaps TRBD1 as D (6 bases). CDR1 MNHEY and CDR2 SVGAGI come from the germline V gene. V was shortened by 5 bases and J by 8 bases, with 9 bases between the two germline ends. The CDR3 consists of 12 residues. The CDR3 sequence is CASSTRGEKLFF. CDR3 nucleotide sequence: TGTGCCAGCAGTACCAGGGGCGAAAAACTGTTTTTT.

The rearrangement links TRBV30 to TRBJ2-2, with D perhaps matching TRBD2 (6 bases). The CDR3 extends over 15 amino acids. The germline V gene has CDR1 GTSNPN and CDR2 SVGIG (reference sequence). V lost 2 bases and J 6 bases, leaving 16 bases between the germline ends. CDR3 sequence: CAWSSGGLASGELFF. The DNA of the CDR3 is TGTGCCTGGAGTTCGGGCGGGCTAGCGTCCGGGGAGCTGTTTTTT.

CDR3 DNA sequence: TGTGCCAGCAGTCCCTTATCGGCTGGAAACACCATATATTTT. Amino acid sequence: CASSPLSAGNTIYF. The rearrangement links TRBV2 to TRBJ1-3, with no clear D. CDR1 is SNHLY and CDR2 is FYNNEI in the germline V gene. Trimming shortened V by 5 bases and J by 2 bases, and 10 bases separated the two germline ends. This CDR3 is 14 amino acids long.

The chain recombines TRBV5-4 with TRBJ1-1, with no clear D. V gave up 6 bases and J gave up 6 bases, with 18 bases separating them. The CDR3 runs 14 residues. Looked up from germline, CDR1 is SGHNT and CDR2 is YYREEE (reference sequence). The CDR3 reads CASTRKGAHPEAFF. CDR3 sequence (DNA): TGTGCCAGCACGCGTAAGGGAGCCCATCCTGAAGCTTTCTTT.

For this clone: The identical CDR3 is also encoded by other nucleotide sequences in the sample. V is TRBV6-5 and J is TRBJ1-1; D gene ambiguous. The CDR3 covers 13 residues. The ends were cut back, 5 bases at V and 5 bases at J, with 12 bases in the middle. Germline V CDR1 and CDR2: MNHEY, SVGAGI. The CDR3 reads CASSRGRGTEAFF. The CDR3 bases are TGTGCCAGCAGTCGGGGTCGAGGGACTGAAGCTTTCTTT.

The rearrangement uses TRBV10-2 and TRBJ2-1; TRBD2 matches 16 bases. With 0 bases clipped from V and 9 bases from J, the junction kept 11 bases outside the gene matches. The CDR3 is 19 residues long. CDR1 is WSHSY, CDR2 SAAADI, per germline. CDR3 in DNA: TGCGCCAGCAGTGAGTCGAATCCGGGACTAGCGGGGGGGCTGGGTGAGCAGTTCTTC. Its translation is CASSESNPGLAGGLGEQFF.

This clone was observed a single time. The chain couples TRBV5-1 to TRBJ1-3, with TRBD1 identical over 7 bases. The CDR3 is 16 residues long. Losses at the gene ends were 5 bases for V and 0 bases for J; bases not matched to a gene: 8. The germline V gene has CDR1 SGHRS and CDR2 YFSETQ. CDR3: CASRVGGSDSGNTIYF. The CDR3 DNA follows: TGCGCCAGCAGGGTAGGGGGCTCCGACTCTGGAAACACCATATATTTT.

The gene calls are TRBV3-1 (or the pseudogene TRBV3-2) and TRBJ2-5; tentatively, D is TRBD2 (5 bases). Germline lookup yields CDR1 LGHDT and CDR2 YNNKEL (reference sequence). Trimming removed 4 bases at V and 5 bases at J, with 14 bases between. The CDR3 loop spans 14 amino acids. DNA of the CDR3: TGTGCCAGCAGCCTTGACCTCAGAGGGGAGACCCAGTACTTC. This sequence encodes CASSLDLRGETQYF.

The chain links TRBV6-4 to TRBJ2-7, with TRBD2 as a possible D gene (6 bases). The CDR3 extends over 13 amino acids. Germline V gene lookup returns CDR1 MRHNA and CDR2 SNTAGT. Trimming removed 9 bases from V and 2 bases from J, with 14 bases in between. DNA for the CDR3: TGTGCCAGTCACCCGCGGGGTACCTACGAGCAGTACTTC. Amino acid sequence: CASHPRGTYEQYF.

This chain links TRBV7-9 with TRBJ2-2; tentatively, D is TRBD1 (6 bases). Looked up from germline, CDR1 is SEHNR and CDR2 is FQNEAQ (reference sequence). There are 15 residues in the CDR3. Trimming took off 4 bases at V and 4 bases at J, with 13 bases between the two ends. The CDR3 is CASSSWGQGTGELFF. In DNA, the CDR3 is TGTGCCAGCAGCTCGTGGGGGCAGGGCACCGGGGAGCTGTTTTTT. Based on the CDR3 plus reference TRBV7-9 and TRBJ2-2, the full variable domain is DTGVSQNPRHKITKRGQNVTFRCDPISEHNRLYWYRQTLGQGPEFLTYFQNEAQLEKSRLLSDRFSAERPKGSFSTLEIQRTEQGDSAMYLCASSSWGQGTGELFFGEGSRLTVL.

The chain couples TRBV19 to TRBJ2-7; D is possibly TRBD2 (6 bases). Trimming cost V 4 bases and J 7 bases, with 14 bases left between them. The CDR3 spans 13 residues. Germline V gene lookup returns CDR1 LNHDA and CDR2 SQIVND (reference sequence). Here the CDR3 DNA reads TGTGCCAGTAGTACCCTGGGGGGATATGAGCAGTACTTC. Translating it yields CASSTLGGYEQYF.

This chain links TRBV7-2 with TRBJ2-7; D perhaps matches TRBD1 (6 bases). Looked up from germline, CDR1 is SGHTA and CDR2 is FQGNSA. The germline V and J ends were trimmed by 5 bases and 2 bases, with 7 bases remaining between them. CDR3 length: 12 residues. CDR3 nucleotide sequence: TGTGCCAGCAGCCCAGGGGCCTACGAGCAGTACTTC. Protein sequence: CASSPGAYEQYF.

CDR3 DNA: TGTGCCAGCAGCCCAGGGGGCGCGAGCAATCAGCCCCAGCATTTT. Its translation is CASSPGGASNQPQHF. The gene calls are TRBV6-5 and TRBJ1-5, with 8 positions matching TRBD1. V was clipped by 6 bases and J by 1 base; unmatched bases: 5. This CDR3 has 15 residues. CDR1 is MNHEY and CDR2 is SVGAGI in the germline V gene.